This TCR beta chain was sequenced for a study of cytomegalovirus exposure and HLA in healthy donors. Regarding the study as a whole: Later analysis associated a missense DCLRE1C variant with TCR beta V- and J-gene trimming.

Donors had nominal health at sampling but likely had unrecorded immune exposures. Turning to this clone: Its antigen is undetermined.

Primers: 60 Vbeta forward and 13 Jbeta reverse. Profiled with immunoSEQ multiplex PCR; TCRdb holds only in-frame clones, not every one. In all, the sample yields over 110,000 clones. This CDR3 is built from 13 residues. Germline lookup yields CDR1 SGHRS and CDR2 YFSETQ. V lost 1 base, J lost 6 bases, and 10 bases lay in between. The chain employs TRBV5-1 and TRBJ1-1; D perhaps matches TRBD1 (5 bases). The sample was PBMCs. The source of this sequence is a male donor in good health and CMV-seronegative. Here the CDR3 reads CASSLTGVAEAFF. CDR3 coding DNA: TGCGCCAGCAGCTTGACAGGAGTTGCTGAAGCTTTCTTT.